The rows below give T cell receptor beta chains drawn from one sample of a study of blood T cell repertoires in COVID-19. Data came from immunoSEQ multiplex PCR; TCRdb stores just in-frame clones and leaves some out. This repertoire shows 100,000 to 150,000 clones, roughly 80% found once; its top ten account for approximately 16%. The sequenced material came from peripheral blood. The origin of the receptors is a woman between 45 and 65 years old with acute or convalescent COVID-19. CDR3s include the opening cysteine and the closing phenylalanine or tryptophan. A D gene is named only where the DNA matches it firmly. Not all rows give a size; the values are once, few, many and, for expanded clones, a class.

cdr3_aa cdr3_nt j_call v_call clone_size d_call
CASSRLAGVTDTQYF TGTGCCAGCAGCCGTCTAGCGGGGGTCACAGATACGCAGTATTTT TRBJ2-3 TRBV5-4 NA TRBD2
CASSGRMTGNYGYTF TGTGCCAGCTCAGGGAGAATGACAGGGAACTATGGCTACACCTTC TRBJ1-2 TRBV2 NA TRBD1
CAISESADSNQPQHF TGTGCCATCAGTGAGTCGGCTGATAGCAATCAGCCCCAGCATTTT TRBJ1-5 TRBV10-3 NA NA
CASSPRQGSNTEAFF TGTGCCAGCAGCCCCCGACAGGGGTCGAACACTGAAGCTTTCTTT TRBJ1-1 TRBV7-8 many TRBD1
CAWSVRAGENQYF TGTGCCTGGAGTGTACGGGCAGGGGAGAACCAGTACTTC TRBJ2-5 TRBV30 NA NA
CASSSGTGNQPQHF TGTGCCAGCAGTTCCGGGACAGGGAATCAGCCCCAGCATTTT TRBJ1-5 TRBV27 NA TRBD1
CASSSLITRDRMYEQYF TGTGCCAGCAGCTCCCTGATTACAAGGGACAGGATGTACGAGCAGTACTTC TRBJ2-7 TRBV5-5 NA TRBD1
CASSLQGNYNSPLHF TGTGCCAGCAGCTTACAGGGGAACTATAATTCACCCCTCCACTTT TRBJ1-6 TRBV7-2 NA NA
CASRTGVRLESGLFF TGTGCCAGCAGGACAGGGGTCCGCCTGGAGTCAGGCCTGTTTTTT TRBJ2-2 TRBV28 NA TRBD1
CASSPLGLAGVSPGELFF TGTGCCAGCTCACCACTGGGACTAGCGGGGGTGTCGCCCGGGGAGCTGTTTTTT TRBJ2-2 TRBV18 NA TRBD2
CASSYGGTANEKLFF TGTGCCAGCAGTTACGGGGGGACGGCTAATGAAAAACTGTTTTTT TRBJ1-4 TRBV6-5 NA NA
CASSSTGTGSYEQYF TGCGCCAGCAGTTCAACCGGGACAGGGTCCTACGAGCAGTACTTC TRBJ2-7 TRBV5-1 NA TRBD1
CASSRQDRGGLEAFF TGTGCCAGCAGTAGACAAGACAGGGGTGGTCTTGAAGCTTTCTTT TRBJ1-1 TRBV2 NA TRBD1
CASSLKQGRSPLHF TGTGCCAGCAGCTTAAAACAGGGGCGGTCACCCCTCCACTTT TRBJ1-6 TRBV7-9 NA TRBD1
CASSPRSFRGEQYF TGCGCCAGCAGCCCTCGAAGCTTCAGGGGCGAGCAGTACTTC TRBJ2-7 TRBV4-1 few NA
CASSTGVPGNQPQHF TGTGCCAGTAGCACAGGGGTGCCGGGCAATCAGCCCCAGCATTTT TRBJ1-5 TRBV19 NA TRBD1
CASKDTREKLFF TGTGCCAGCAAGGACACTCGAGAAAAACTGTTTTTT TRBJ1-4 TRBV28 few NA
CSASGGTGREKLFF TGCAGTGCTAGTGGCGGGACAGGGAGGGAAAAACTGTTTTTT TRBJ1-4 TRBV20-1 NA TRBD1
CASSVDTGAHGYTF TGTGCCAGCAGCGTAGACACAGGGGCCCATGGCTACACCTTC TRBJ1-2 TRBV5-5 NA TRBD1
CSASRLAGDYNEQFF TGCAGTGCTAGTAGACTAGCGGGGGACTACAATGAGCAGTTCTTC TRBJ2-1 TRBV20-1 NA TRBD2
CASSPGNYGYTF TGTGCCAGCAGCCCGGGGAACTATGGCTACACCTTC TRBJ1-2 TRBV3-1/TRBV3-2 NA NA
CASSPRGAVHTGELFF TGCGCCAGCAGCCCACGGGGGGCCGTTCACACCGGGGAGCTGTTTTTT TRBJ2-2 TRBV23-1 NA NA